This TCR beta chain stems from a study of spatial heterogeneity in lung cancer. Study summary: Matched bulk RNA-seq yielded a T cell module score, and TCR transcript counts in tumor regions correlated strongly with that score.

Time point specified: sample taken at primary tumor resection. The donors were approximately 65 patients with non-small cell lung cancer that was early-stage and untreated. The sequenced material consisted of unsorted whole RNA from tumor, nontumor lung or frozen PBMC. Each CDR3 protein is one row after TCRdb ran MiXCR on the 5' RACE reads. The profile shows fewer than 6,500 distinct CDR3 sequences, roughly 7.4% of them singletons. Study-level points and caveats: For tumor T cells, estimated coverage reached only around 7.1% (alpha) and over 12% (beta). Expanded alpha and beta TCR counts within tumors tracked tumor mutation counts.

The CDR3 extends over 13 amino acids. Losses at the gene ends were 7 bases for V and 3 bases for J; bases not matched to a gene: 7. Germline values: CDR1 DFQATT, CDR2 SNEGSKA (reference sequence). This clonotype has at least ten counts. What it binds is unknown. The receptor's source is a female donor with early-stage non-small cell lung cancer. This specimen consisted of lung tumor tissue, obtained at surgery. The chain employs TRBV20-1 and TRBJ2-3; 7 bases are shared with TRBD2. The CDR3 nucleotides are TGCAGTGGAGGCGGGAGCTTTACAGATACGCAGTATTTT. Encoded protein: CSGGGSFTDTQYF.